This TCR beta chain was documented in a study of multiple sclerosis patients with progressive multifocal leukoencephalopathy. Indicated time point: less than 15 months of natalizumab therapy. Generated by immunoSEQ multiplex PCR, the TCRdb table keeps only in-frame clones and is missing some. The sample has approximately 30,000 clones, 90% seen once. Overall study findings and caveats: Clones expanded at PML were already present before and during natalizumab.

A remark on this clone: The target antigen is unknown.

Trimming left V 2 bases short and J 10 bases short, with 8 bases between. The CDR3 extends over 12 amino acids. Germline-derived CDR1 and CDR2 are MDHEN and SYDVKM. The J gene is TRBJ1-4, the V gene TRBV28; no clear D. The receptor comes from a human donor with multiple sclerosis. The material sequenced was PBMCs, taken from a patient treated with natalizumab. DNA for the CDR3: TGTGCCAGCAGTTTAAAACCGGGAAAACTGTTTTTT. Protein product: CASSLKPGKLFF. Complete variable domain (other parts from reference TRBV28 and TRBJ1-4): DVKVTQSSRYLVKRTGEKVFLECVQDMDHENMFWYRQDPGLGLRLIYFSYDVKMKEKGDIPEGYSVSREKKERFSLILESASTNQTSMYLCASSLKPGKLFFGSGTQLSVL.